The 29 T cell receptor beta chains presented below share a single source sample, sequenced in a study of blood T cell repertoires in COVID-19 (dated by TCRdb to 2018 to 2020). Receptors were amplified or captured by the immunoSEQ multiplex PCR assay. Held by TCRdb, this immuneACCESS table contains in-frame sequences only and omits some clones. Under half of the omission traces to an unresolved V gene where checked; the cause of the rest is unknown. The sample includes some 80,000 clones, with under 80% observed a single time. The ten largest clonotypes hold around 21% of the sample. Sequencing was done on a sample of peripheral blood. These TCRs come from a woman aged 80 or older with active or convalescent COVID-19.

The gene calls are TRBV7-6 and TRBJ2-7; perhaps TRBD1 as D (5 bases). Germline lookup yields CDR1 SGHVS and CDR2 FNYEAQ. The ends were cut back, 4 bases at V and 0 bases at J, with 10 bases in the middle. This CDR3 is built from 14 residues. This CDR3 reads CASSSDRVSYEQYF. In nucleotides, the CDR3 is TGTGCCAGCAGCTCTGACAGAGTCTCCTACGAGCAGTACTTC.

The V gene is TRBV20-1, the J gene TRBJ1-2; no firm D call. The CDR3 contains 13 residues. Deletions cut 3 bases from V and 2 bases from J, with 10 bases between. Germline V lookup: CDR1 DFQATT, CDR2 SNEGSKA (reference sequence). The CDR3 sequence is CSASPPGNYGYTF. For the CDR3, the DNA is TGCAGTGCTAGTCCTCCCGGGAACTATGGCTACACCTTC.

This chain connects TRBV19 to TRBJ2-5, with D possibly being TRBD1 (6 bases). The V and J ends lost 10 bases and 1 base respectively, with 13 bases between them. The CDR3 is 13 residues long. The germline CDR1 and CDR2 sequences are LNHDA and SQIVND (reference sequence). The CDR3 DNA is TGTGCCATGGACGACAGGTCCCAAGAGACCCAGTACTTC. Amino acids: CAMDDRSQETQYF.

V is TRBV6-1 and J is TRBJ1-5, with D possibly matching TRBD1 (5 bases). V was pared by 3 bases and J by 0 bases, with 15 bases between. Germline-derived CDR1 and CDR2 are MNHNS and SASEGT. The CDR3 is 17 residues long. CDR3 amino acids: CASSELYDRYSNQPQHF. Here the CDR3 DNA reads TGTGCCAGCAGTGAGTTATACGACAGATATAGCAATCAGCCCCAGCATTTT.

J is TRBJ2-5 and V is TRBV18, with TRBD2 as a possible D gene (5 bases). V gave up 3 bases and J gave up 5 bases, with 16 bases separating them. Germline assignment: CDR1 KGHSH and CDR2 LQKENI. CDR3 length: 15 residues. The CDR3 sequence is CASSPLPRRAETQYF. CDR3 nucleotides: TGTGCCAGCTCACCGCTGCCGCGGCGGGCCGAGACCCAGTACTTC.

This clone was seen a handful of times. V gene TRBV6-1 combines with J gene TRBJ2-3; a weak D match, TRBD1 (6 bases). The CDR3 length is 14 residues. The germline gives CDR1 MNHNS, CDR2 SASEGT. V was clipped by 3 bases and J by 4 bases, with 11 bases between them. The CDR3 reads CASSELGASDTQYF. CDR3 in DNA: TGTGCCAGCAGTGAGTTGGGGGCTTCAGATACGCAGTATTTT.

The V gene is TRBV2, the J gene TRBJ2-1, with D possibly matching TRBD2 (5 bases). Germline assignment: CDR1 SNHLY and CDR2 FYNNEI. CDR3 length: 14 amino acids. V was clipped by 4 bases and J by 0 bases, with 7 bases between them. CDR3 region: CASSGAGSYNEQFF. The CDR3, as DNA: TGTGCCAGCAGTGGGGCGGGCTCCTACAATGAGCAGTTCTTC.

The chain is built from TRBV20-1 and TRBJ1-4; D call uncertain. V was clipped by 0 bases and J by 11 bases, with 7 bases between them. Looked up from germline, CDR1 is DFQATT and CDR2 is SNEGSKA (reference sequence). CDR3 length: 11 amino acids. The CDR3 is CSARDRRKLFF. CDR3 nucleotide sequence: TGCAGTGCTAGAGATCGCCGGAAACTGTTTTTT.

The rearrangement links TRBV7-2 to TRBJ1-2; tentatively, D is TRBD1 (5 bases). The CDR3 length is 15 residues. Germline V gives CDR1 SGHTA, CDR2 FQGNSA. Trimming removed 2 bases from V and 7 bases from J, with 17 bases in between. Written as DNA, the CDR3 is TGTGCCAGCAGCTTAACCCCCGGAGCGGGGGTTGGCTACACCTTC. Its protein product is CASSLTPGAGVGYTF.

The CDR3 nucleotides read TGTGCCAGCAGTAACAGGGAAACAACTGAAGCTTTCTTT. Amino acid sequence: CASSNRETTEAFF. This chain joins TRBV6-5 and TRBJ1-1; TRBD1 is a possible D gene (6 bases). Between the trimmed V and J ends, which lost 5 bases and 5 bases, there was a span of 12 bases. The CDR3 has 13 residues. CDR1 and CDR2 from the germline V gene are MNHEY and SVGAGI.

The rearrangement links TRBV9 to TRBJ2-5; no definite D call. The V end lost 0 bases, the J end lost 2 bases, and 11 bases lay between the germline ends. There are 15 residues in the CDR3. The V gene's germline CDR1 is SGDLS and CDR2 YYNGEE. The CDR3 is CASSVGASPQETQYF. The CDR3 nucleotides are TGTGCCAGCAGCGTAGGGGCATCCCCACAAGAGACCCAGTACTTC.

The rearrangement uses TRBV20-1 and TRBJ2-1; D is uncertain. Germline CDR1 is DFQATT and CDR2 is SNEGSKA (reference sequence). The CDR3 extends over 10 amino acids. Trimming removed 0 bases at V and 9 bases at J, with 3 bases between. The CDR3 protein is CSARDREQFF. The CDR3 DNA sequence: TGCAGTGCTAGAGATCGTGAGCAGTTCTTC.

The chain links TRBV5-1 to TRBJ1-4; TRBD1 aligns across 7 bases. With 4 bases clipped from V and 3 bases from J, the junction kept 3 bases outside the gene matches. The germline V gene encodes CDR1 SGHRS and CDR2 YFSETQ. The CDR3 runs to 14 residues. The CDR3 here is CASSTDRPNEKLFF. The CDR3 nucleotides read TGCGCCAGCAGCACGGACAGGCCTAATGAAAAACTGTTTTTT. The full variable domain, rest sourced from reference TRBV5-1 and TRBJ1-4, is KAGVTQTPRYLIKTRGQQVTLSCSPISGHRSVSWYQQTPGQGLQFLFEYFSETQRNKGNFPGRFSGRQFSNSRSEMNVSTLELGDSALYLCASSTDRPNEKLFFGSGTQLSVL.

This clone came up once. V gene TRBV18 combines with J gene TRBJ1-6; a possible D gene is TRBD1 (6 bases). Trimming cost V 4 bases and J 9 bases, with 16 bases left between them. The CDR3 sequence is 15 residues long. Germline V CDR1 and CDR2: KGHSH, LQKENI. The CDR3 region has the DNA TGTGCCAGCTCACGCCGGGACACCGTGGGTTCACCCCTCCACTTT. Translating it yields CASSRRDTVGSPLHF.

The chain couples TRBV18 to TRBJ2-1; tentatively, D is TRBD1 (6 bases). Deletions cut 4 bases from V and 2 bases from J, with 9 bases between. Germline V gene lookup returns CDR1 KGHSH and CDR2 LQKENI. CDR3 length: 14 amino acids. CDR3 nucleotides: TGTGCCAGCTCACTCGGACAGACCTACAATGAGCAGTTCTTC. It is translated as CASSLGQTYNEQFF.

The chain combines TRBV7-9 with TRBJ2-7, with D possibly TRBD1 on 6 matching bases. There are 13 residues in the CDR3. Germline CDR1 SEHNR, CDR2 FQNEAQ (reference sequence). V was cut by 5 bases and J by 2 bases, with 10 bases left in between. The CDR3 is CASSRDKAYEQYF. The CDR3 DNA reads TGTGCCAGCAGCCGGGACAAGGCCTACGAGCAGTACTTC.

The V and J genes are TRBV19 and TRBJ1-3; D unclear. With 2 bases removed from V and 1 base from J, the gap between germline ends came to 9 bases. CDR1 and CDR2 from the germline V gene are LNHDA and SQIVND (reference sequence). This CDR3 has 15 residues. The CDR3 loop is CASSITVTSGNTIYF. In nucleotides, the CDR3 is TGTGCCAGTAGTATAACGGTTACGTCTGGAAACACCATATATTTT. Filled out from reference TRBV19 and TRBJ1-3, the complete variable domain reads DGGITQSPKYLFRKEGQNVTLSCEQNLNHDAMYWYRQDPGQGLRLIYYSQIVNDFQKGDIAEGYSVSREKKESFPLTVTSAQKNPTAFYLCASSITVTSGNTIYFGEGSWLTVV.

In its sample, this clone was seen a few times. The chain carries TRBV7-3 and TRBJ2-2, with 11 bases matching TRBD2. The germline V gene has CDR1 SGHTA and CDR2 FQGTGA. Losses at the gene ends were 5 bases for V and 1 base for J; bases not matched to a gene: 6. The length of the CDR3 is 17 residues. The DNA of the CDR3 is TGTGCCAGCAGCCCCCAAGGACTAGCGGGGAACACCGGGGAGCTGTTTTTT. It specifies CASSPQGLAGNTGELFF.

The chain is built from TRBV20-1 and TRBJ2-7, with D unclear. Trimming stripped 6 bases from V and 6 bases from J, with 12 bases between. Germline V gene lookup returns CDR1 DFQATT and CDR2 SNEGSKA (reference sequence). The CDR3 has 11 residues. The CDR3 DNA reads TGCAGTGCCCCCATAGACTCCGAGCAGTACTTC. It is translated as CSAPIDSEQYF.

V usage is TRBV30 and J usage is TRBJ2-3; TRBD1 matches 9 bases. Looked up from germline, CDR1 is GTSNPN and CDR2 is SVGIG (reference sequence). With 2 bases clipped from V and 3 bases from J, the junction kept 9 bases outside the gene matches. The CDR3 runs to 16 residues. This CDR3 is CAWSFWTGVGTDTQYF. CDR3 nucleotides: TGTGCCTGGAGTTTTTGGACAGGGGTGGGTACAGATACGCAGTATTTT.

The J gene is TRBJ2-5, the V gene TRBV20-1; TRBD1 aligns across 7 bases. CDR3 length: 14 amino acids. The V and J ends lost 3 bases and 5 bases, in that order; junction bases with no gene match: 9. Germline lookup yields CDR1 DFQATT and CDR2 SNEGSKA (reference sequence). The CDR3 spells CSASGQGVMETQYF. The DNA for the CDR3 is TGCAGTGCTAGTGGTCAGGGGGTTATGGAGACCCAGTACTTC.

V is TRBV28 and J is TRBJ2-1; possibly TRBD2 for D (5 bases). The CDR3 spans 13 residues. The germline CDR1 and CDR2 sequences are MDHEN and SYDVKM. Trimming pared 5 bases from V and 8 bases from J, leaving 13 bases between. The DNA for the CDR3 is TGTGCCAGCAGTCCCCGAGGAGCGGATGAGCAGTTCTTC. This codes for CASSPRGADEQFF.

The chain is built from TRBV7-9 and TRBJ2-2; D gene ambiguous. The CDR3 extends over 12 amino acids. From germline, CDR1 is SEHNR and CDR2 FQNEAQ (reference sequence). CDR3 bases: TGTGCACTCGCTCGGGTGGTCGGGGAGCTGTTTTTT. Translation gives CALARVVGELFF.

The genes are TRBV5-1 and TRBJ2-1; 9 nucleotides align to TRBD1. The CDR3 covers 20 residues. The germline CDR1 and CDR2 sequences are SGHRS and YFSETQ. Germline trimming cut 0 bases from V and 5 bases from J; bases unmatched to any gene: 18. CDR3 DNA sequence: TGCGCCAGCAGCTTGGCCGGGACAGGGTACCGAATACAACTTAACAATGAGCAGTTCTTC. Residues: CASSLAGTGYRIQLNNEQFF.

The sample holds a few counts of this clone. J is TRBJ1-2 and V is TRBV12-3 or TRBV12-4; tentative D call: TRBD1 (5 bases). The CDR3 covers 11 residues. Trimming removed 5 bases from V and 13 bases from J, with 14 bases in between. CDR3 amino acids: CASSGGTGGTF. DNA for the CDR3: TGTGCCAGCAGTGGGGGGACGGGGGGCACCTTC.

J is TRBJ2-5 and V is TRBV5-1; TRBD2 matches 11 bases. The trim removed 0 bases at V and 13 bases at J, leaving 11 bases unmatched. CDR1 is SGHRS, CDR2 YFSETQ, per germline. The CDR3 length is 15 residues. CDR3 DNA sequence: TGCGCCAGCAGCTTGGGATCTAGCGGGGGGCGTGCGTGGTACTTC. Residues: CASSLGSSGGRAWYF.

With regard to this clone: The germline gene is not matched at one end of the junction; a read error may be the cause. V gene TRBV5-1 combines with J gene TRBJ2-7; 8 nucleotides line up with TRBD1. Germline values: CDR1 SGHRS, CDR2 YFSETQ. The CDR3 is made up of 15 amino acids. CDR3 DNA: TGCGCCAGCAGCTTGGCCGGGACAGGCTCCCACGAGCAGTACTTC. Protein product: CASSLAGTGSHEQYF.

This CDR3 reads CASSPGGNTDTQYF. The CDR3 bases are TGTGCCAGCAGCCCCGGGGGAAACACAGATACGCAGTATTTT. The chain uses TRBV11-3 and TRBJ2-3; D is perhaps TRBD2 (6 bases). Trimming shortened V by 5 bases and J by 2 bases, and 11 bases separated the two germline ends. Germline V gives CDR1 SGHNT, CDR2 YENEEA. The CDR3 runs 14 residues.

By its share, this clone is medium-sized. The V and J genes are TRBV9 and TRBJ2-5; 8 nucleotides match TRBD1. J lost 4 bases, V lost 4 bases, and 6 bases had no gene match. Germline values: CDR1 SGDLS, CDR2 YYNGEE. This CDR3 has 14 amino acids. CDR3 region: CASSSGQGSETQYF. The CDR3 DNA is TGTGCCAGCAGCTCTGGACAGGGTTCAGAGACCCAGTACTTC. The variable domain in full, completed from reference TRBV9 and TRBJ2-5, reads DSGVTQTPKHLITATGQRVTLRCSPRSGDLSVYWYQQSLDQGLQFLIQYYNGEERAKGNILERFSAQQFPDLHSELNLSSLELGDSALYFCASSSGQGSETQYFGPGTRLLVL.